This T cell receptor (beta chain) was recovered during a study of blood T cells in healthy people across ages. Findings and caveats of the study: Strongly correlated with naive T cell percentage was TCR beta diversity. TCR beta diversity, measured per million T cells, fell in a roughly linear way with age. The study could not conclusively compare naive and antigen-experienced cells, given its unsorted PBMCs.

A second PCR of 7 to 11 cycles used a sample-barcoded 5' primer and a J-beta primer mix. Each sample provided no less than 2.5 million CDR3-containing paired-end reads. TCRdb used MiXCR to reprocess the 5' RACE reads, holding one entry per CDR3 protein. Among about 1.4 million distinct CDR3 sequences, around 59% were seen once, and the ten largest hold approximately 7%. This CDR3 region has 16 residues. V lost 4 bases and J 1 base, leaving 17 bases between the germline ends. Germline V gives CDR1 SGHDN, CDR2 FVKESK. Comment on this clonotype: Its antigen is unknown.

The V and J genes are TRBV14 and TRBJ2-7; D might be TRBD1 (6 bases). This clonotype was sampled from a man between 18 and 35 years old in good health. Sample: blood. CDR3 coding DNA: TGTGCCAGCAGCCCTTTAGGGCAGGGGTATTCCTACGAGCAGTACTTC. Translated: CASSPLGQGYSYEQYF.